The clone carrying this T cell receptor beta chain has only one observation. Antigen: not known. This entry belongs to a study of T cells after yellow fever vaccination. Findings and caveats of the study: The secondary response showed a weaker magnitude and a faster peak, day 5 versus 15. Shared CD4/CD8 clonotypes were a small share, likely from convergent recombination. Clones from primary vaccination mostly reappeared after the booster (approximately 96% CD4, less than 90% CD8).

Looked up from germline, CDR1 is MNHEY and CDR2 is SVGAGI. The trim removed 5 bases at V and 3 bases at J, leaving 10 bases unmatched. The CDR3 is 16 amino acids. Researchers made TCR cDNA using 5'RACE template switching, and this step added a universal primer site and UMIs. Each CDR3 protein gets one entry after TCRdb re-called the 5' RACE reads with MiXCR. The table shows a few hundred thousand distinct CDR3 sequences, with roughly an eighth occurring only once. The TCR sequence derives from a man aged 18 to 30 who received the YFV17D yellow fever vaccine. The material was CD4+ T cells sorted from PBMCs, obtained 15 days after the yellow fever booster vaccination. The chain recombines TRBV6-5 with TRBJ1-2; TRBD1 matches at 9 bases. The CDR3 here is CASSPTGGEFYYGYTF. The CDR3 bases are TGTGCCAGCAGTCCAACAGGGGGCGAGTTTTACTATGGCTACACCTTC.